This TCR beta chain was captured in a study of shared clonotypes between healthy human individuals. Looking at the study overall: The cohort comprised a couple of women and a few men. Their ages spanned 18 to 49 years.

Germline V CDR1 and CDR2: ENHRY, SYGVKD. The V segment lost 7 bases and the J segment 0 bases; nucleotides outside the gene matches: 6. The CDR3 covers 14 residues. Study-wide results and limits: With few donors, the genetic and exposure-history diversity represented was limited. The authors expected sequencing depth to affect clonotype sharing among donors.

The assay was carried out at the deep level. Sequencing used immunoSEQ multiplex PCR; TCRdb keeps in-frame clones, though not all of them. The sample contains about 2.4 million clones, more than 85% of which appear only once. In regard to this clone: Its specificity is not known.

The TCR was taken from a man between 18 and 35 years old in good health. Some clones in this sample may be carry-over from other donors' samples. The J gene is TRBJ2-7, the V gene TRBV10-3; 7 bases match TRBD2. The specimen sequenced was naive CD4+ T cells from PBMCs. This sample's subset: CD45RA+ positively selected. CDR3 nucleotides: TGTGCCATCAACCCGGGACTACTCTCCTACGAGCAGTACTTC. Translation gives CAINPGLLSYEQYF.